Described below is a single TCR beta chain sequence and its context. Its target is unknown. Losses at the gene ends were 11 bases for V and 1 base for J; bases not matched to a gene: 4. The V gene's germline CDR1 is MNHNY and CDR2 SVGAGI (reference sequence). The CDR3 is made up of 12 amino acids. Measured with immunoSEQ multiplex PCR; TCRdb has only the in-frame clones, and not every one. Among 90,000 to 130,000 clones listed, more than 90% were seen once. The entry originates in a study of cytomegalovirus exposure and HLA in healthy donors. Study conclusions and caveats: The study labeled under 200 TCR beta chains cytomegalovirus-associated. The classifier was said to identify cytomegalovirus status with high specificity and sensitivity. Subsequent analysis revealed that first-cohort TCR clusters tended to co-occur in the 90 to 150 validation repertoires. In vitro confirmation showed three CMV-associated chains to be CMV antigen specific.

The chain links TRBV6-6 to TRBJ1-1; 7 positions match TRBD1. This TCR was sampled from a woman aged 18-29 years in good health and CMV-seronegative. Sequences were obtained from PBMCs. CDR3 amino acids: CAARGANTEAFF. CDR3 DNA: TGTGCCGCCAGGGGGGCGAACACTGAAGCTTTCTTT.